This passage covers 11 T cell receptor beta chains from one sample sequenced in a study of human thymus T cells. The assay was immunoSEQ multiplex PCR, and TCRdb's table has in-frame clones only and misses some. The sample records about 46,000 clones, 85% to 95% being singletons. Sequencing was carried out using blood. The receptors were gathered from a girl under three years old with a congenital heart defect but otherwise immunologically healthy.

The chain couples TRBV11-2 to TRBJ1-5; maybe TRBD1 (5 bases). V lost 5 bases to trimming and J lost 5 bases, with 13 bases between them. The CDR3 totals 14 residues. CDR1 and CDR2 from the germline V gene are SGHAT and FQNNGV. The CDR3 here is CASSPSGRDQPQHF. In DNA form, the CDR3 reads TGTGCCAGCAGCCCCTCTGGCAGGGATCAGCCCCAGCATTTT.

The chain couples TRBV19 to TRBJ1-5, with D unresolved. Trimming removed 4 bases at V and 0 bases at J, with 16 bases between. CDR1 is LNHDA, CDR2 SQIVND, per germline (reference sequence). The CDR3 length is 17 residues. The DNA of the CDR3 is TGTGCCAGTAGTAGCAAGACACGGTCGGATAGCAATCAGCCCCAGCATTTT. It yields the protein CASSSKTRSDSNQPQHF.

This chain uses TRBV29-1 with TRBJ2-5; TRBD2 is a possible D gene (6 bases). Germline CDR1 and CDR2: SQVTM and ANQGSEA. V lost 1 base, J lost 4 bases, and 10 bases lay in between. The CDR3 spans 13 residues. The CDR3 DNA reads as TGCAGCGTTGAAGGTCAGGGAGGAGAGACCCAGTACTTC. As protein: CSVEGQGGETQYF.

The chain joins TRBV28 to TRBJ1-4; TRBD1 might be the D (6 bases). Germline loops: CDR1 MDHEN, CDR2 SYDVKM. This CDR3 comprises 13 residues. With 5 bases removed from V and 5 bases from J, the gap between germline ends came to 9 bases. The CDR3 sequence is CASSQGGNEKLFF. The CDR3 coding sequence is TGTGCCAGCAGTCAAGGGGGGAATGAAAAACTGTTTTTT. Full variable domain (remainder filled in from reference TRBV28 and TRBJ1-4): DVKVTQSSRYLVKRTGEKVFLECVQDMDHENMFWYRQDPGLGLRLIYFSYDVKMKEKGDIPEGYSVSREKKERFSLILESASTNQTSMYLCASSQGGNEKLFFGSGTQLSVL.

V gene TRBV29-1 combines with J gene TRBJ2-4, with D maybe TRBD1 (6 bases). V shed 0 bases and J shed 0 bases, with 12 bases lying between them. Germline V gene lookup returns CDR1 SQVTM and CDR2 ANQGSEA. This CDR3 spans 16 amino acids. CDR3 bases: TGCAGCGTTGAAGACAGGGGCCGCCTAGCCAAAAACATTCAGTACTTC. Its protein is CSVEDRGRLAKNIQYF. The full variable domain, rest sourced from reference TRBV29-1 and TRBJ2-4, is SAVISQKPSRDICQRGTSLTIQCQVDSQVTMMFWYRQQPGQSLTLIATANQGSEATYESGFVIDKFPISRPNLTFSTLTVSNMSPEDSSIYLCSVEDRGRLAKNIQYFGAGTRLSVL.

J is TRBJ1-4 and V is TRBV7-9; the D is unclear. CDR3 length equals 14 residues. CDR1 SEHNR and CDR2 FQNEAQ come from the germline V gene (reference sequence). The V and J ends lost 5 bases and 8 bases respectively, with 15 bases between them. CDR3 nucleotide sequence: TGTGCCAGCAGCCCGCCCGGCGAGAGGGAAAAACTGTTTTTT. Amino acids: CASSPPGEREKLFF. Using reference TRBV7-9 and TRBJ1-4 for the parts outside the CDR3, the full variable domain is DTGVSQNPRHKITKRGQNVTFRCDPISEHNRLYWYRQTLGQGPEFLTYFQNEAQLEKSRLLSDRFSAERPKGSFSTLEIQRTEQGDSAMYLCASSPPGEREKLFFGSGTQLSVL.

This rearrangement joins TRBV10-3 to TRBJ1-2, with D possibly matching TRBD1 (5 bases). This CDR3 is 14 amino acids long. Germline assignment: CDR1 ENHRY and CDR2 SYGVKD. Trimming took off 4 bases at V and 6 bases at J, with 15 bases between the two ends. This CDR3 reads CAISGGGGGNGYTF. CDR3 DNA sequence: TGTGCCATCAGTGGCGGGGGTGGGGGTAATGGCTACACCTTC.

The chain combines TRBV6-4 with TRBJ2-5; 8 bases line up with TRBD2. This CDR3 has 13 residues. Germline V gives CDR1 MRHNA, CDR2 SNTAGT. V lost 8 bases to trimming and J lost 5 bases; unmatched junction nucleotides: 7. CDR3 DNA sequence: TGTGCCAGCCGGGAGGGCTTCTGGGAGACCCAGTACTTC. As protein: CASREGFWETQYF.

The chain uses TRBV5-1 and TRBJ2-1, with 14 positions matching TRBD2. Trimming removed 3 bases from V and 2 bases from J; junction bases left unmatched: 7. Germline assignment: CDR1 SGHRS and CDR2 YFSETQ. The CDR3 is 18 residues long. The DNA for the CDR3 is TGCGCCAGCAGCTACCCGACTAGCGGGAGGGACACCTACAATGAGCAGTTCTTC. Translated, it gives CASSYPTSGRDTYNEQFF.

CDR3 sequence: CASSLSLSPLAGGKTQETQYF. The CDR3 bases are TGTGCCAGCAGTTTATCCCTCTCCCCACTAGCGGGAGGGAAAACCCAAGAGACCCAGTACTTC. This chain joins TRBV27 and TRBJ2-5; 13 bases are shared with TRBD2. CDR1 and CDR2 from the germline V gene are MNHEY and SMNVEV (reference sequence). The CDR3 spans 21 residues. J lost 1 base, V lost 0 bases, and 14 bases had no gene match.

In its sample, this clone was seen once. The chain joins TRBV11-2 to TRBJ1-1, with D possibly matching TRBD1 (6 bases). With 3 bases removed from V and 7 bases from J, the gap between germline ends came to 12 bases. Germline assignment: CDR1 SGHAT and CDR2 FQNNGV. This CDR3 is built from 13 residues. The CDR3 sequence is CASSLNTGYEAFF. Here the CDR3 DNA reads TGTGCCAGCAGCTTGAATACAGGGTATGAAGCTTTCTTT.